This entry lists 11 T cell receptor beta chains sequenced from one sample in a study of CD8 T cells in ankylosing spondylitis. Study-level findings and limits: What seemed typical of ankylosing spondylitis blood was a TCR beta motif built from roughly 8 highly homologous variants.

Each CDR3 protein gets one entry after TCRdb re-called the 5' RACE reads with MiXCR. The table records under 450,000 distinct CDR3 sequences, roughly 17% of them present only once. What these receptors recognize is not known. The sample consisted of blood, either unsorted or a sorted T cell fraction (not recorded which). These receptors came from a male donor with ankylosing spondylitis.

The chain combines TRBV24-1 with TRBJ1-6; D uncertain. CDR3 size: 16 residues. The V and J ends lost 4 bases and 2 bases respectively, with 11 bases between them. Germline values: CDR1 KGHDR, CDR2 SFDVKD. DNA of the CDR3: TGTGCCACCAGTGACCAGTGGACGGCCTATAATTCACCCCTCCACTTT. It is translated as CATSDQWTAYNSPLHF.

The chain uses TRBV2 and TRBJ1-2; TRBD1 agrees at 7 bases. The CDR3 sequence is 14 residues long. CDR1 is SNHLY and CDR2 is FYNNEI in the germline V gene. V shed 3 bases and J 3 bases; nucleotides not matched to a gene: 4. As DNA, the CDR3 is TGTGCCAGCAGTGATACAGGGGAGGACTATGGCTACACCTTC. Protein product: CASSDTGEDYGYTF.

There are a few counts of this clonotype. This rearrangement joins TRBV7-9 to TRBJ2-1; 7 nucleotides agree with TRBD2. This CDR3 region has 16 residues. Germline assignment: CDR1 SEHNR and CDR2 FQNEAQ (reference sequence). The V segment lost 1 base and the J segment 2 bases; nucleotides outside the gene matches: 5. Written as DNA, the CDR3 is TGTGCCAGCAGCTTAGAGCCCGGGAGGACCTACAATGAGCAGTTCTTC. Translating it yields CASSLEPGRTYNEQFF.

A few counts support this clonotype. V and J are TRBV5-1 and TRBJ2-5; no definite D call. The V gene's germline CDR1 is SGHRS and CDR2 YFSETQ. V was shortened by 3 bases and J by 1 base, with 10 bases between the two germline ends. The CDR3 contains 14 residues. Here the CDR3 DNA reads TGCGCCAGCAGCTGGAACAGATTCCAAGAGACCCAGTACTTC. Translating gives CASSWNRFQETQYF.

V usage is TRBV11-2 and J usage is TRBJ2-5; no definite D call. CDR1 is SGHAT and CDR2 is FQNNGV in the germline V gene. Trimming shortened V by 5 bases and J by 5 bases, and 15 bases separated the two germline ends. The CDR3 contains 14 residues. CDR3: CASSPQLGWETQYF. CDR3 sequence (DNA): TGTGCCAGCAGCCCCCAGCTAGGTTGGGAGACCCAGTACTTC.

The CDR3 spells CASSMAQGTRTDTQYF. For the CDR3, the DNA is TGTGCCAGTAGTATGGCCCAGGGGACCCGCACAGATACGCAGTATTTT. This rearrangement joins TRBV19 to TRBJ2-3, with D perhaps TRBD1 (6 bases). The CDR3 contains 16 residues. CDR1 LNHDA and CDR2 SQIVND come from the germline V gene (reference sequence). V lost 3 bases and J lost 1, with 14 bases in between.

The chain uses TRBV15 and TRBJ1-2; tentative D call: TRBD1 (5 bases). The CDR3 contains 14 residues. The germline V and J ends were trimmed by 0 bases and 7 bases, with 12 bases remaining between them. Germline loops: CDR1 LNHNV, CDR2 YYDKDF (reference sequence). CDR3 sequence reads: CATSREGERSGYTF. The CDR3 DNA reads as TGTGCCACCAGCAGAGAGGGGGAGCGGTCTGGCTACACCTTC.

This clonotype appeared a few times. V is TRBV12-3 or TRBV12-4 and J is TRBJ2-7; no clear D gene. V was cut by 2 bases and J by 2 bases, with 13 bases left in between. This CDR3 is built from 15 residues. In nucleotides, the CDR3 is TGTGCCAGCAGTTTAAGGCAAGTCGCGGCCTACGAGCAGTACTTC. This translates into CASSLRQVAAYEQYF.

The table lists this clonotype with many counts. This chain connects TRBV29-1 to TRBJ1-4; maybe TRBD1 (5 bases). CDR1 is SQVTM and CDR2 is ANQGSEA in the germline V gene. Trimming removed 5 bases at V and 5 bases at J, with 18 bases between. The length of the CDR3 is 15 residues. This chain's CDR3 is CSVQTQGRSNEKLFF. The CDR3, as DNA: TGCAGCGTTCAAACTCAGGGACGTTCGAATGAAAAACTGTTTTTT.

This chain links TRBV6-2 or TRBV6-3 with TRBJ2-5; D might be TRBD2 (5 bases). The CDR3 is made up of 14 amino acids. CDR1 and CDR2 (germline): MNHEY, SVGEGT. Trimming took off 0 bases at V and 7 bases at J, with 12 bases between the two ends. The CDR3 nucleotides read TGTGCCAGCAGTTACTCCCGAGCCGCGGGGACCCAGTACTTC. Encoded protein: CASSYSRAAGTQYF.

The V call is TRBV20-1, the J call TRBJ2-4; TRBD2 might be the D (5 bases). The V gene's germline CDR1 is DFQATT and CDR2 SNEGSKA (reference sequence). This CDR3 has 15 residues. V was cut by 5 bases and J by 0 bases, with 14 bases left in between. CDR3 residues: CSAPITGLAKNIQYF. The CDR3 coding sequence is TGCAGTGCTCCGATAACCGGACTAGCCAAAAACATTCAGTACTTC.